These T cell receptor beta chains were read from a single sample in a study of T cell changes during pregnancy in multiple sclerosis. The method was immunoSEQ multiplex PCR; TCRdb's version includes in-frame clones alone and lacks a portion of them. The repertoire has tens of thousands of clones, 90% to 95% of them found once; the top ten carry roughly 1.5%. The sequences come from peripheral blood, collected after pregnancy. These receptor sequences come from a female donor with multiple sclerosis, enrolled in a pregnancy study. CDR3s include the opening cysteine and the closing phenylalanine or tryptophan. The D gene is left open where the match is weak. Expanded clones get a size class; other rows say once, few or many, or leave the size out.

TGTGCCAGCAGCTTACGGACAGGGGATTATGAAAAACTGTTTTTT	CASSLRTGDYEKLFF	TRBD1	TRBV7-8	TRBJ1-4	NA
TGTGCCAGCAGCTTAGTCCAGGGGGACTATGGCTACACCTTC	CASSLVQGDYGYTF	TRBD1	TRBV7-9	TRBJ1-2	NA
TGTGCCAGCAGTCCGGCCGGGACAGGGAGGACTGAAGCTTTCTTT	CASSPAGTGRTEAFF	TRBD1	TRBV28	TRBJ1-1	NA
TGTGCCAGTAGTCCCGCCTGGACAGCAATCACAGATACGCAGTATTTT	CASSPAWTAITDTQYF	NA	TRBV19	TRBJ2-3	once
TGTGCCAGCAGTGGGACAGGGGGCGCGACAGATACGCAGTATTTT	CASSGTGGATDTQYF	TRBD1	TRBV6-4	TRBJ2-3	once
TGCGCCAGCAGCCAAGGGGACAGGGCCTACAATGAGCAGTTCTTC	CASSQGDRAYNEQFF	TRBD1	TRBV4-1	TRBJ2-1	NA
TGTGCCACCAGCAGAGGTCAGGCTACTAATGAAAAACTGTTTTTT	CATSRGQATNEKLFF	NA	TRBV15	TRBJ1-4	NA
TGTGCCAGCAGGACACAGGGGGACTACTATGGCTACACCTTC	CASRTQGDYYGYTF	TRBD1	TRBV27	TRBJ1-2	NA
TGCGCCAGCAGCTCCGGACTAGCGGGAGACACCGGGGAGCTGTTTTTT	CASSSGLAGDTGELFF	TRBD2	TRBV5-1	TRBJ2-2	NA
TGTGCCATCAGTGATGGGGACAACTCTGGAAACACCATATATTTT	CAISDGDNSGNTIYF	NA	TRBV10-3	TRBJ1-3	NA
TGCGCCAGCAGCCAAGGGGGGGGCACAGATACGCAGTATTTT	CASSQGGGTDTQYF	NA	TRBV4-3	TRBJ2-3	once
TGCGCCAGCAGCTTGGATACAGCGGGAGGTAGTGAGCAGTTCTTC	CASSLDTAGGSEQFF	TRBD2	TRBV5-1	TRBJ2-1	NA
TGCGCCAGCAGTGATGTCGGGAGAACCTACAATGAGCAGTTCTTC	CASSDVGRTYNEQFF	NA	TRBV10-2	TRBJ2-1	NA
TGTGCCAGCAGTGAACGGGAGGCCCCAGATACGCAGTATTTT	CASSEREAPDTQYF	TRBD2	TRBV6-4	TRBJ2-3	many
TGTGCCATCAGTCATCTTCGGGACAGGGCCTCTGGGGCCAACGTCCTGACTTTC	CAISHLRDRASGANVLTF	TRBD1	TRBV10-3	TRBJ2-6	NA
TGCAGCGTTGATGGGACAGCTTACAATGAGCAGTTCTTC	CSVDGTAYNEQFF	TRBD1	TRBV29-1	TRBJ2-1	NA
TGTGCCAGCTCACCACGCGACTCTGGAAACACCATATATTTT	CASSPRDSGNTIYF	NA	TRBV18	TRBJ1-3	NA
TGTGCCAGCAGTGAAGGTCAGGGCCTTTACAATGAGCAGTTCTTC	CASSEGQGLYNEQFF	NA	TRBV6-1	TRBJ2-1	NA
TGCGCCAGCAGCTTGGATCCAGCGGGAGTATTCGAGCAGTACTTC	CASSLDPAGVFEQYF	TRBD2	TRBV5-1	TRBJ2-7	NA
TGTGCCAGTCGAGTTAGCGGGAGCTACGAGCAGTACTTC	CASRVSGSYEQYF	TRBD2	TRBV19	TRBJ2-7	NA
TGTGCCATCAGTGAGTCGTTACAGACCGGGGAGCTGTTTTTT	CAISESLQTGELFF	NA	TRBV10-3	TRBJ2-2	NA
TGTGCCAGCAGCCAAAGACAGCCTACGGAGCAGTACTTC	CASSQRQPTEQYF	NA	TRBV28	TRBJ2-7	NA
TGTGCCAGCTCACGCAGCGGGGCTAACACCGGGGAGCTGTTTTTT	CASSRSGANTGELFF	TRBD2	TRBV18	TRBJ2-2	NA
TGCGCCAGCAGCCAACTACCCGGGACTAGCGGCACAGATACGCAGTATTTT	CASSQLPGTSGTDTQYF	TRBD2	TRBV4-1	TRBJ2-3	NA
TGTGCCAGCAGCTCCGGACTAGCGGGAAAAGAGACCCAGTACTTC	CASSSGLAGKETQYF	TRBD2	TRBV5-4	TRBJ2-5	NA
TGTGCCAGCAGAACGCTACAGGGGTTTCCTGAAGCTTTCTTT	CASRTLQGFPEAFF	TRBD1	TRBV7-2	TRBJ1-1	NA
TGTGCCAGCAGCCCACGGGACAGGCACTCTGGAAACACCATATATTTT	CASSPRDRHSGNTIYF	TRBD1	TRBV7-9	TRBJ1-3	NA
TGCAGCGGTGGGACTAGCGGGAGGGACGGAGAGACCCAGTACTTC	CSGGTSGRDGETQYF	TRBD2	TRBV29-1	TRBJ2-5	NA
TGTGCCAGCAGTTTATGGGACAGGGTCCACGAGCAGTACTTC	CASSLWDRVHEQYF	TRBD1	TRBV27	TRBJ2-7	NA
TGTGCCAGCAGTTTATCGGGGGTATCCTACGAGCAGTACTTC	CASSLSGVSYEQYF	NA	TRBV28	TRBJ2-7	NA
TGTGCCAGCAGTGAAATAAAGACTAGCGGCTACGAGCAGTACTTC	CASSEIKTSGYEQYF	TRBD2	TRBV2	TRBJ2-7	NA
TGTGCCAGTAGTCCCACGCGTGGTAGATTCTACGAGCAGTACTTC	CASSPTRGRFYEQYF	NA	TRBV19	TRBJ2-7	NA
TGTGCCAGCAGTTGGGCGGGGAACTATGGCTACACCTTC	CASSWAGNYGYTF	NA	TRBV6-5	TRBJ1-2	NA
TGTGCCATCACGCGGACTAGCGGGGGCAATGAGCAGTTCTTC	CAITRTSGGNEQFF	TRBD2	TRBV10-3	TRBJ2-1	NA
TGTGCCAGCAGCCCGACTAGCTTAGGTGGGGCCAACGTCCTGACTTTC	CASSPTSLGGANVLTF	TRBD2	TRBV2	TRBJ2-6	once
TGCAGCGTTGCCGGGAGGGCCCAAGAGACCCAGTACTTC	CSVAGRAQETQYF	TRBD2	TRBV29-1	TRBJ2-5	NA
TGCGCCAGCAGCCGAAATCAGGTCCCGGGACTAGCGGACAATGAGCAGTTCTTC	CASSRNQVPGLADNEQFF	TRBD2	TRBV4-3	TRBJ2-1	once
TGTGCCAGCAGTACGGTAGCGGAAAGCTCCTACAATGAGCAGTTCTTC	CASSTVAESSYNEQFF	NA	TRBV28	TRBJ2-1	NA
TGTGCAAGATCGGCAGGGGGCGTTCGGGGCGACACTGAAGCTTTCTTT	CARSAGGVRGDTEAFF	NA	TRBV12-2	TRBJ1-1	few
TGCGCCAGCAGCTTGGAGGCGGGAGGGCCCAGCACAGATACGCAGTATTTT	CASSLEAGGPSTDTQYF	TRBD2	TRBV5-1	TRBJ2-3	NA
TGTGCCATCAGTGCCGACAGGGAGACTGAAGCTTTCTTT	CAISADRETEAFF	TRBD1	TRBV10-3	TRBJ1-1	NA
TGTGCCAGCAGCCGACAGGGTTACGAGCAGTACTTC	CASSRQGYEQYF	TRBD1	TRBV5-5	TRBJ2-7	NA
TGTGCCAGTAGTGCTTTTTCCGGTGACCAGGGGGCGGCTTTCTTT	CASSAFSGDQGAAFF	TRBD1	TRBV19	TRBJ1-1	NA
TGTGCCAGTAGTTATAAGGGGCCCCACGGGTATAGCAATCAGCCCCAGCATTTT	CASSYKGPHGYSNQPQHF	NA	TRBV19	TRBJ1-5	NA
TGCGCCAGCAGCTTGACAGATTACTCCTACGAGCAGTACTTC	CASSLTDYSYEQYF	NA	TRBV5-1	TRBJ2-7	NA
TGCGCCAGCAGCCAAGGACAGGGGTTCATGAACACTGAAGCTTTCTTT	CASSQGQGFMNTEAFF	TRBD1	TRBV4-1	TRBJ1-1	NA
TGTGCCAGCAGGGAGGGCTCCTACGAGCAGTACTTC	CASREGSYEQYF	NA	TRBV2	TRBJ2-7	NA
TGTGCCAGCAGCTCCCAGGGGGGTCGGTGGGACGAGCAGTACTTC	CASSSQGGRWDEQYF	NA	TRBV7-6	TRBJ2-7	NA
TGTGCCAGTAGCGGACGGGACAATCAGCCCCAGCATTTT	CASSGRDNQPQHF	NA	TRBV19	TRBJ1-5	few
TGTGCCAGTAGTATGGGCTGGGGACAGTACAATGAGCAGTTCTTC	CASSMGWGQYNEQFF	TRBD1	TRBV19	TRBJ2-1	NA
TGTGCCAGCAGTTTATCACGCGGTAGCTCCTACGAGCAGTACTTC	CASSLSRGSSYEQYF	NA	TRBV27	TRBJ2-7	NA